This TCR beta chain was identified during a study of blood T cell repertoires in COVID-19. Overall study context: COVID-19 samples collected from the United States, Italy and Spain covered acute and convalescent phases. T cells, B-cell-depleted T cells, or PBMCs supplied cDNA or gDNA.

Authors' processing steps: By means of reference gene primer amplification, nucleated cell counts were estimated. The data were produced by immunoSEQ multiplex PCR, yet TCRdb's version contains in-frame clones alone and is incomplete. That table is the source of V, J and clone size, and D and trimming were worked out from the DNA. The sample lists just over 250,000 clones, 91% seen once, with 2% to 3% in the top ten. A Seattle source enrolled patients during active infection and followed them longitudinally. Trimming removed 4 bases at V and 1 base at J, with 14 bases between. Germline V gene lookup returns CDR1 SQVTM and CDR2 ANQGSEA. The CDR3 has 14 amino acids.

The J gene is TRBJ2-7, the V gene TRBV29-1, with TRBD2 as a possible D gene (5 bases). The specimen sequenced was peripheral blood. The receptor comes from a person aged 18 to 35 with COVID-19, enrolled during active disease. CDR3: CSVVAAAESYEQYF. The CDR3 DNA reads TGCAGCGTTGTCGCCGCAGCGGAGTCCTACGAGCAGTACTTC.